This note documents a single TCR beta chain sequence. The data are from a study of blood T cell repertoires in COVID-19. Methods used by the authors: Amplified reference gene primers provided the basis for estimating nucleated cell counts. Sequenced by immunoSEQ multiplex PCR; TCRdb stores in-frame clones only, minus some. The V and J calls and clone size were taken over from that table, and D and trimming were inferred from the DNA. The repertoire holds just under 150,000 clones, with about nine tenths as singletons. The length of the CDR3 is 12 residues. CDR1 is SQVTM, CDR2 ANQGSEA, per germline. With 8 bases removed from V and 3 bases from J, the gap between germline ends came to 14 bases.

The J gene is TRBJ2-7, the V gene TRBV29-1; D gene ambiguous. Source material: peripheral blood. The TCR comes from a man between 45 and 60 years old who had recovered from COVID-19. CDR3 sequence reads: CSIRLTNYEQYF. The CDR3 DNA reads TGCAGCATTCGACTGACGAACTACGAGCAGTACTTC.